This T cell receptor beta chain was obtained from a study of shared clonotypes between healthy human individuals. This CDR3 spans 15 amino acids. With V trimmed by 2 bases and J by 1 base, 5 bases remained unmatched. Germline assignment: CDR1 SGHRS and CDR2 YFSETQ. Repertoires were generated with immunoSEQ multiplex PCR, while TCRdb's copy carries only in-frame clones and drops some. This table has 1 million to 1.2 million clones, 60% to 80% appearing once. V usage is TRBV5-1 and J usage is TRBJ2-5, with 7 bases identical to TRBD1. The source is a man between 18 and 35 years old in good health. Some clones in this sample may be carry-over from other donors' samples. The material sequenced was memory CD4+ T cells from PBMCs. Subset defined: CD45RA-negative fraction. Here the CDR3 reads CASSFPDRSQETQYF. The CDR3 region has the DNA TGCGCCAGCAGCTTCCCGGACAGGTCCCAAGAGACCCAGTACTTC.